The 19 T cell receptor beta chains below were found in one sample sequenced in a study of Graves' ophthalmopathy and Graves' hyperthyroidism. From RNA, the CDR3 regions of TCR beta chains were amplified and sequenced. Amplification began with first-round RT-PCR using HTBI primers, then second-round multiplex PCR was performed. TCRdb fed the multiplex PCR reads into MiXCR, producing one record per CDR3 protein. The sample includes hundreds of thousands of distinct CDR3 sequences, 20% to 25% of them seen just once. Sequencing input: peripheral blood. These receptors all come from a woman aged 45-65 years with Graves' ophthalmopathy.

This clonotype appeared many times. The rearrangement uses TRBV12-3 or TRBV12-4 and TRBJ1-2, with D possibly being TRBD1 (5 bases). The CDR3 contains 13 residues. Trimming left V 6 bases short and J 8 bases short, with 16 bases between. The CDR3 nucleotides read TGTGCCAGCAGACCCGGGACTTTGGGGGGCTACACCTTC. Translating it yields CASRPGTLGGYTF.

The table lists this clonotype with many counts. The CDR3 sequence: CSASGTGGTYEQYF. As DNA, the CDR3 is TGCAGTGCTAGCGGGACAGGGGGGACCTACGAGCAGTACTTC. The genes are TRBV20-1 and TRBJ2-7; 11 positions match TRBD1. Germline CDR1 reads DFQATT; CDR2 reads SNEGSKA (reference sequence). V lost 3 bases and J lost 2; bases outside the gene matches: 3. The CDR3 totals 14 residues.

This clonotype was detected many times. The chain couples TRBV20-1 to TRBJ2-2; no clear D. Between the trimmed V and J ends, which lost 3 bases and 2 bases, there was a span of 7 bases. There are 13 residues in the CDR3. CDR1 is DFQATT and CDR2 is SNEGSKA in the germline V gene (reference sequence). For the CDR3, the DNA is TGCAGTGCTAGTGGCAGCAACACCGGGGAGCTGTTTTTT. It yields the protein CSASGSNTGELFF.

On this clonotype: Given a much more abundant clone one base away, this may be a read error. This chain uses TRBV29-1 with TRBJ2-7; tentatively, D is TRBD1 (6 bases). Germline CDR1 is SQVTM and CDR2 is ANQGSEA. The CDR3 loop spans 14 amino acids. V was shortened by 6 bases and J by 3 bases, with 18 bases between the two germline ends. The CDR3 reads CSVAIRDTGYEQYF. The CDR3 nucleotides read TGCAGCGTCGCGATCCGGGACACGGGCTACGAGCAGTACTTC.

The chain has TRBV7-2 and TRBJ2-4; the match to TRBD2 covers 11 bases. Germline-derived CDR1 and CDR2 are SGHTA and FQGNSA. V lost 5 bases to trimming and J lost 2 bases; unmatched junction nucleotides: 5. The CDR3 spans 16 residues. The CDR3 sequence is CASSPRLAGPKNIQYF. The CDR3 region has the DNA TGTGCCAGCAGCCCAAGACTAGCGGGACCCAAAAACATTCAGTACTTC. The whole variable domain, remainder taken from reference TRBV7-2 and TRBJ2-4, is GAGVSQSPSNKVTEKGKDVELRCDPISGHTALYWYRQSLGQGLEFLIYFQGNSAPDKSGLPSDRFSAERTGGSVSTLTIQRTQQEDSAVYLCASSPRLAGPKNIQYFGAGTRLSVL.

This clonotype has a count of ten or more. The J gene is TRBJ2-2, the V gene TRBV24-1; 8 bases line up with TRBD1. V lost 5 bases to trimming and J lost 1 base; unmatched junction nucleotides: 2. CDR1 KGHDR and CDR2 SFDVKD come from the germline V gene. This CDR3 region has 15 residues. CDR3 sequence (DNA): TGTGCCACCAGTGGACAGGGGTGGAACACCGGGGAGCTGTTTTTT. This encodes CATSGQGWNTGELFF.

This clonotype was recorded a few times. J is TRBJ1-1 and V is TRBV5-6; 9 bases line up with TRBD1. V shed 1 base and J 4 bases; nucleotides not matched to a gene: 5. The germline gives CDR1 SGHDT, CDR2 YYEEEE. CDR3 size: 15 residues. CDR3 DNA sequence: TGTGCCAGCAGCTTGCTCCGACAGGGGGGCACTGAAGCTTTCTTT. It translates to CASSLLRQGGTEAFF.

This clonotype appeared many times. This CDR3 is CAWRALGLGNAGELFF. The CDR3 DNA reads as TGTGCCTGGAGGGCATTGGGTTTGGGTAACGCCGGGGAGCTGTTTTTT. The gene calls are TRBV30 and TRBJ2-2, with no clear D. The V gene lost 3 bases and the J gene lost 6 bases, with 20 bases spanning the gap. The CDR3 length is 16 residues. The germline CDR1 and CDR2 sequences are GTSNPN and SVGIG (reference sequence).

As to this clonotype: A much larger clonotype is one base distant, so this may be a read error. The chain couples TRBV10-3 to TRBJ1-2; a possible D gene is TRBD1 (5 bases). V lost 6 bases, J lost 10 bases, and 18 bases lay in between. Germline values: CDR1 ENHRY, CDR2 SYGVKD. This CDR3 contains 13 residues. CDR3 amino acids: CAISLVQENPYTF. In nucleotides, the CDR3 is TGTGCCATCAGCCTCGTACAGGAAAACCCCTACACCTTC.

The rearrangement uses TRBV6-5 and TRBJ1-5; D remains unclear. In germline, CDR1 is MNHEY, CDR2 SVGAGI. V dropped 4 bases and J dropped 3 bases, with 13 bases sitting between them. This CDR3 comprises 15 residues. CDR3: CASSFDQRTNQPQHF. DNA for the CDR3: TGTGCCAGCAGTTTTGACCAAAGAACCAATCAGCCCCAGCATTTT.

The table lists this clonotype with a few counts. The rearrangement links TRBV5-1 to TRBJ2-7; the match to TRBD1 covers 7 bases. The CDR3 length is 13 residues. Germline assignment: CDR1 SGHRS and CDR2 YFSETQ. The V segment lost 4 bases and the J segment 5 bases; nucleotides outside the gene matches: 6. The CDR3 loop is CASSINRGHEQYF. In nucleotides, the CDR3 is TGCGCCAGCAGCATCAACAGGGGACACGAGCAGTACTTC.

In its sample, this clonotype was seen many times. The V gene is TRBV6-5, the J gene TRBJ2-4, with TRBD2 matching over 10 bases. There are 16 residues in the CDR3. Germline V CDR1 and CDR2: MNHEY, SVGAGI. J was trimmed by 0 bases and V by 2 bases; bases with no gene match: 1. In DNA form, the CDR3 reads TGTGCCAGCAGTTACGAGCGGGAGGGAGCCAAAAACATTCAGTACTTC. This gives the protein CASSYEREGAKNIQYF.

This clonotype has at least ten counts. The chain employs TRBV29-1 and TRBJ1-2, with 9 bases fitting TRBD1. This CDR3 has 11 residues. Germline V gene sequence: CDR1 SQVTM, CDR2 ANQGSEA. The ends lost 6 bases at V and 8 bases at J; junction bases unmatched: 4. CDR3 nucleotide sequence: TGCAGCGTGGACAGGGGTTTGGGCTACACCTTC. This gives the protein CSVDRGLGYTF.

V gene TRBV7-9 combines with J gene TRBJ1-1, with unresolved D. V lost 1 base, J lost 6 bases, and 6 bases lay in between. The germline gives CDR1 SEHNR, CDR2 FQNEAQ (reference sequence). This CDR3 has 12 amino acids. The CDR3 nucleotides read TGTGCCAGCAGCTTAGGGGTATCTGAAGCTTTCTTT. This encodes CASSLGVSEAFF.

The sample holds many counts of this clonotype. The genes are TRBV27 and TRBJ2-2; D remains unclear. The CDR3 extends over 13 amino acids. Trimming removed 5 bases at V and 0 bases at J, with 4 bases between. Germline V CDR1 and CDR2: MNHEY, SMNVEV (reference sequence). The CDR3 sequence: CASSPTNTGELFF. For the CDR3, the DNA is TGTGCCAGCAGTCCCACGAACACCGGGGAGCTGTTTTTT.

In this sample, this clonotype turned up many times. The rearrangement joins TRBV5-1 to TRBJ2-7; TRBD1 agrees at 10 bases. CDR3 length: 15 amino acids. Trimming at V came to 4 bases and at J to 2 bases, leaving 6 bases not matched to a gene. From germline, CDR1 is SGHRS and CDR2 YFSETQ. CDR3 sequence reads: CASSLGTGAAYEQYF. CDR3 nucleotide sequence: TGCGCCAGCAGCCTGGGGACAGGGGCAGCCTACGAGCAGTACTTC.

At least ten counts were recorded for this clonotype. The gene calls are TRBV3-1 and TRBJ2-7; perhaps TRBD2 as D (6 bases). V was shortened by 8 bases and J by 0 bases, with 14 bases between the two germline ends. The CDR3 runs to 14 residues. Germline values: CDR1 LGHDT, CDR2 YNNKEL (reference sequence). CDR3 in DNA: TGTGCCAGCGCAAGGAGGGAGGTCTCCTACGAGCAGTACTTC. This sequence encodes CASARREVSYEQYF.

The chain joins TRBV27 to TRBJ2-5; the D gene is possibly TRBD2 (6 bases). Looked up from germline, CDR1 is MNHEY and CDR2 is SMNVEV (reference sequence). The V end lost 6 bases, the J end lost 5 bases, and 19 bases lay between the germline ends. This CDR3 region has 15 residues. CDR3 in amino acids: CASSLVREGWETQYF. DNA of the CDR3: TGTGCCAGCAGCTTAGTGCGGGAAGGATGGGAGACCCAGTACTTC.

This clonotype was counted at least ten times. This chain links TRBV5-1 with TRBJ1-1, with TRBD1 matching 7 bases. Germline V gene data show CDR1 as SGHRS and CDR2 as YFSETQ. V was pared by 4 bases and J by 5 bases, with 11 bases of the junction left unmatched. The CDR3 loop spans 15 amino acids. CDR3 DNA sequence: TGCGCCAGCAGCCCCAACAGGGGCGGTCGGACTGAAGCTTTCTTT. Protein sequence: CASSPNRGGRTEAFF.